This TCR beta chain was documented in a study of T-cell memory formation after mild COVID-19. Note on this clonotype: The antigen is unknown.

Study observations and caveats: That cross-reactive memory joined was suggested by some responding clones appearing in pre-infection memory. Whether second-wave clones peaking at day 37 were SARS-CoV-2 specific went unconfirmed. Most CD4+ clones that shrank were in CM and EM, while CD8+ ones turned up in EMRA. Contracting clones from day 15 to 85 had balanced CD4/CD8; later expanders favoured CD4+.

Each CDR3 protein gets one entry after TCRdb re-called the 5' RACE reads with MiXCR. The sample carries fewer than 350,000 distinct CDR3 sequences, roughly an eighth recorded once. The germline gives CDR1 SGHDN, CDR2 FVKESK. The V end was cut by 5 bases, the J end by 1 base, with 8 bases between. This CDR3 spans 13 amino acids. This sequence joins TRBV14 and TRBJ1-1, with D uncertain. The source of this sequence is a man between 18 and 29 years old who had mild COVID-19 (a few samples of this study predate the infection). Cell type and time point are not known. Material for sequencing was PBMCs or a T cell subset sorted from them (not recorded which). CDR3 amino acids: CASSRASNTEAFF. The CDR3 coding sequence is TGTGCCAGCAGCAGAGCCTCGAACACTGAAGCTTTCTTT.